Included here is one T cell receptor (beta chain) sequence, with context. In its sample, this clone was seen a few times. What this receptor recognizes is not known. Per-base qualities were not stored, and no clone one base away is much larger. The data are from a study of beta chain features in type 1 diabetes listed by TCRdb under 2018. For the wider study: No differences in mean age, gender distribution, total cell number or subset yield were found between patients and healthy donors. Regulatory and stem cell-like memory subsets were obtained from only 8 patients and about 8 healthy donors, while naive and central memory subsets were obtained from all 30 or so donors. A total of under 120,000,000 sorted cells were examined across all samples, and RNA yield correlated strongly with the number of cells per subset. In the study, recently diagnosed type 1 diabetes patients and matched healthy donors were compared on the TCRB repertoires of their sorted circulating CD4+ T cell subsets. What the research found in general, with its limitations: Because the HLA sub-analyses included only small numbers of individuals, any influence of HLA type on TCRB rearrangement was left unresolved. Type 1 diabetes patients showed a moderate but significant shortening of TCRB CDR3 length in all four CD4+ subsets. PCR might favor shorter templates, but patient and control samples were amplified and corrected together, so any skew would affect both groups equally. Patients with type 1 diabetes made fewer insertions and deleted more nucleotides at VDJ recombination sites, implying thymic rearrangement abnormalities. Because cDNA was sequenced instead of genomic DNA, highly expressing activated cells could be over-represented, though the groups showed no difference in activation or CD3 levels. Naive, central memory and regulatory TCRB repertoires appeared more similar among patients than among healthy donors.

From each donor, a single peripheral blood sample of 95 to 150 mL on average was drawn into heparinised tubes. A BD FACSAria II was used to sort naive, central memory, regulatory and stem cell-like memory CD4+ T cells with a panel that included CD45RO, CCR7, CD25, CD127, CD95 and CD27. All sorted populations exceeded 95% purity. Right away, PBMCs were isolated by Lymphoprep density gradient centrifugation and were stained directly, with no culture step. So that batch effects would be minimized, each experiment stained and sorted samples in pairs, pairing one healthy donor with one patient. The entire isolated RNA was reverse transcribed using the High Capacity cDNA Reverse Transcription Kit, and thus expressed TCRB transcripts were sequenced. Deep immunoSEQ sequencing was performed on naive, central memory and regulatory T cell samples, with an average of approximately 4 million total reads per sample. Sorted cells were lysed in RLT buffer, and RNA was extracted using DNase-treated RNeasy Micro or Mini kits according to cell number. To prevent cross-contamination, every cell subset was processed on its own, while patient and healthy donor samples were processed together. The immunoSEQ multiplex PCR was used to amplify TCRB sequences from cDNA, yielding 87-bp fragments that span the CDR3 region. The amplicons were sequenced using the Illumina HiSeq platform. The authors' pipeline ran thus. Synthetic template baselines were used to correct PCR bias computationally, reads within Hamming distance 2 were collapsed, and singletons that could not be merged were discarded. Reads were aligned against IMGT to assign V, D and J genes, CDR3 length and insertions or deletions at six rearrangement sites. Clonotype counts were normalized to sorted cell number within each subset before computing true diversity and Gini coefficients with the tcR R package. The overlap coefficient, calculated on TCRB nucleotide sequences, was used to measure repertoire sharing. Out-of-frame TCRB sequences from naive cells were analyzed as a proxy for the pre-selection repertoire. TCRdb took over this immuneACCESS table, retaining in-frame rearrangements with V and J assigned. Such tables are incomplete; in checked studies, under half of the missing clones stem from an unresolved V gene, and the remainder is unexplained. That table furnishes V, J and clone size, whereas the DNA furnished D and trimming. For this sample the table gives about 240,000 clones, of which roughly 13% were detected only once. The ten biggest clones cover roughly 0.019% of the sample.

In the germline V gene, CDR1 corresponds to KGHSH and CDR2 to LQKENI. The CDR3 goes from the cysteine to the phenylalanine over 13 residues. CDR3 DNA only is kept here, 39 bases in frame from base 1. V sheds 0 bases and J sheds 9 bases, leaving 9 bases between their ends. The TCR comes from a young man with type 1 diabetes. The rearranged chain carries TRBV18 and TRBJ2-1; too little of a D gene remains to name it. The sequenced sample was naive CD4+ T cells from blood. The cell subset or site label, as the study defines it: true naive CD4+ T cells. CDR3 protein: CASSPPVRGEQFF. The sequenced DNA: TGTGCCAGCTCACCACCGGTCAGAGGTGAGCAGTTCTTC.